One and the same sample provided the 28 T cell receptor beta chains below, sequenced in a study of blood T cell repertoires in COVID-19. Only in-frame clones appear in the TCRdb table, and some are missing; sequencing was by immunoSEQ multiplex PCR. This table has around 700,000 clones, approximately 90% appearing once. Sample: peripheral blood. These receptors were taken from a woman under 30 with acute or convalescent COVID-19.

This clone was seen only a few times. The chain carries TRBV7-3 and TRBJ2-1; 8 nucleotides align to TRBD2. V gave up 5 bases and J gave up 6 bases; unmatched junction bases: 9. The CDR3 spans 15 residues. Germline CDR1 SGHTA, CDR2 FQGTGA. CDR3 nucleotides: TGTGCCAGCAGCCGCGGACTAGCCTGGGGCAATGAGCAGTTCTTC. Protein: CASSRGLAWGNEQFF.

CDR3 nucleotides: TGTGCCAGCAGTTACTTTCTAAACACCGGGGAGCTGTTTTTT. Protein product: CASSYFLNTGELFF. This chain uses TRBV6-5 with TRBJ2-2, with unresolved D. The CDR3 is 14 residues long. Germline CDR1 and CDR2: MNHEY and SVGAGI. V was cut by 1 base and J by 2 bases, with 5 bases left in between.

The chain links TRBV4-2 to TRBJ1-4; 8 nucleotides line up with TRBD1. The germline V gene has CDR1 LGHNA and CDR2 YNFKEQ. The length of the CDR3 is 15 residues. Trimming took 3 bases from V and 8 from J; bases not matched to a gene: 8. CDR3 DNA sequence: TGTGCCAGCAGCCAGCCCGGGACAGGAAGAGAAAAACTGTTTTTT. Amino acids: CASSQPGTGREKLFF.

CDR3: CATTRTADAEAFF. The CDR3, as DNA: TGTGCCACCACACGGACAGCCGACGCTGAAGCTTTCTTT. The V gene is TRBV10-3, the J gene TRBJ1-1; perhaps TRBD1 as D (6 bases). The CDR3 contains 13 residues. Germline lookup yields CDR1 ENHRY and CDR2 SYGVKD. The V end lost 10 bases, the J end lost 6 bases, and 18 bases lay between the germline ends.

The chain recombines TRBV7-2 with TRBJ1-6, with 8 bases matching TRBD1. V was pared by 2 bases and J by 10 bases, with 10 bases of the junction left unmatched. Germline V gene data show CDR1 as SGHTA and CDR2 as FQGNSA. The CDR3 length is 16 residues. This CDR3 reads CASSLLGQGRWSPLHF. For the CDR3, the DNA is TGTGCCAGCAGCTTACTCGGACAGGGAAGGTGGTCACCCCTCCACTTT.

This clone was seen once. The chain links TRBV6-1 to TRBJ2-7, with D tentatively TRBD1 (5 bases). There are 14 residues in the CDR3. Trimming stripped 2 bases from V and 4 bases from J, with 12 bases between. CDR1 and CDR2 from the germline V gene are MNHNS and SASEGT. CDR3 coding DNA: TGTGCCAGCAGTGAATTTGGCAGGGCTTACGAGCAGTACTTC. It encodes CASSEFGRAYEQYF.

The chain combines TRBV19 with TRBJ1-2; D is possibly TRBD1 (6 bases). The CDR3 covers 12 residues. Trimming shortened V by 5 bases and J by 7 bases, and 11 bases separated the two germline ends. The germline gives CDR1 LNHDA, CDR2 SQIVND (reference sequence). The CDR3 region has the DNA TGTGCCAGTAGTGTCAGGGGTTCTGGCTACACCTTC. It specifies CASSVRGSGYTF.

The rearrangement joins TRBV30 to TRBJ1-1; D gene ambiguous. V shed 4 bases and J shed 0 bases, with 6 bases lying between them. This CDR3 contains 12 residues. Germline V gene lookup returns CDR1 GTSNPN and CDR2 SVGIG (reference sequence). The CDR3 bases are TGTGCCTGGACCCCAATGAACACTGAAGCTTTCTTT. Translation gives CAWTPMNTEAFF.

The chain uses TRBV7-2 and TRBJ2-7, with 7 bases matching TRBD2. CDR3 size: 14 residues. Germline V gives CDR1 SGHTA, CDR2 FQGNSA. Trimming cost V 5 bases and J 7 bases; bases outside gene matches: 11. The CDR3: CASSARGLQREQYF. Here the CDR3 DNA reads TGTGCCAGCAGCGCACGGGGACTACAAAGGGAGCAGTACTTC.

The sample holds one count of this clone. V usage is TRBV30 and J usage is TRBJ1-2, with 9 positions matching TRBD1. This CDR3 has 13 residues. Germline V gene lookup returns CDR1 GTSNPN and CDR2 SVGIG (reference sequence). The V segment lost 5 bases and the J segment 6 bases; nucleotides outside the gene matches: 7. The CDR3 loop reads CAWGGQGGHGYTF. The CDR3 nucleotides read TGTGCCTGGGGGGGACAGGGAGGGCATGGCTACACCTTC. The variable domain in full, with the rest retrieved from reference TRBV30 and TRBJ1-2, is SQTIHQWPATLVQPVGSPLSLECTVEGTSNPNLYWYRQAAGRGLQLLFYSVGIGQISSEVPQNLSASRPQDRQFILSSKKLLLSDSGFYLCAWGGQGGHGYTFGSGTRLTVV.

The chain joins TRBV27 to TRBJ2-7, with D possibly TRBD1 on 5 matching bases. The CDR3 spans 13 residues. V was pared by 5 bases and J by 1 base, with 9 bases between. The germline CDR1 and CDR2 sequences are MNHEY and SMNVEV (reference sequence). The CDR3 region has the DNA TGTGCCAGCAGTGCACAGGAGTCCTACGAGCAGTACTTC. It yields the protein CASSAQESYEQYF.

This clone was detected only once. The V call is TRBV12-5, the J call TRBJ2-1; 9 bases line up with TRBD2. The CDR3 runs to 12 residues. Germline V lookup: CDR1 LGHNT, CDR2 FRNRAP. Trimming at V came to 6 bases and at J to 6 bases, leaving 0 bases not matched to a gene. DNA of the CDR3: TGTGCTAGTGGGACTAGCGGCAATGAGCAGTTCTTC. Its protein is CASGTSGNEQFF. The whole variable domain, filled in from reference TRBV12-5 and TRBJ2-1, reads DARVTQTPRHKVTEMGQEVTMRCQPILGHNTVFWYRQTMMQGLELLAYFRNRAPLDDSGMPKDRFSAEMPDATLATLKIQPSEPRDSAVYFCASGTSGNEQFFGPGTRLTVL.

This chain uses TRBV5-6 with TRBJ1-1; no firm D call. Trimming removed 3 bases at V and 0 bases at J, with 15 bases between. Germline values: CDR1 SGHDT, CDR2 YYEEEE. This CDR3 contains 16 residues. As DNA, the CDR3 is TGTGCCAGCAGCTCGAGAGCGACCCATCTGAACACTGAAGCTTTCTTT. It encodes CASSSRATHLNTEAFF. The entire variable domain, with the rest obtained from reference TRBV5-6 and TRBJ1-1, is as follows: DAGVTQSPTHLIKTRGQQVTLRCSPKSGHDTVSWYQQALGQGPQFIFQYYEEEERQRGNFPDRFSGHQFPNYSSELNVNALLLGDSALYLCASSSRATHLNTEAFFGQGTRLTVV.

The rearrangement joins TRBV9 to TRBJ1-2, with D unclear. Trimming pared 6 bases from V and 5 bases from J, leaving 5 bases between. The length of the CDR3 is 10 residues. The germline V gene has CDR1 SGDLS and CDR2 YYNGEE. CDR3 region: CASTGYGYTF. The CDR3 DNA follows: TGTGCCAGCACCGGTTATGGCTACACCTTC.

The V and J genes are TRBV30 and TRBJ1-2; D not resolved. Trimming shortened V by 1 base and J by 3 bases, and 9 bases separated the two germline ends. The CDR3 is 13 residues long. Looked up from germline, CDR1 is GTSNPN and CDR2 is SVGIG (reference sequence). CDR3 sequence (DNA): TGTGCCTGGAGTGGTAAACAGTACTATGGCTACACCTTC. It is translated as CAWSGKQYYGYTF.

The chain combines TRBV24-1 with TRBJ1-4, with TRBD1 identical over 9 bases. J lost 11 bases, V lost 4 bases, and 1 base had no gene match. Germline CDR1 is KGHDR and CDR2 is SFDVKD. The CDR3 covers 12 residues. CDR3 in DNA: TGTGCCACCAGTGACGGACAGGGGAAACTGTTTTTT. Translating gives CATSDGQGKLFF.

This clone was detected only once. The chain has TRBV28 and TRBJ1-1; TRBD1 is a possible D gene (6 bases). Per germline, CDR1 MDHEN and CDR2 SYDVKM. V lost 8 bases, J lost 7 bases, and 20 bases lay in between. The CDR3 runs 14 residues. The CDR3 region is CASDHRTGPDEAFF. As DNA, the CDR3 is TGTGCCAGCGACCACCGAACAGGGCCGGATGAAGCTTTCTTT.

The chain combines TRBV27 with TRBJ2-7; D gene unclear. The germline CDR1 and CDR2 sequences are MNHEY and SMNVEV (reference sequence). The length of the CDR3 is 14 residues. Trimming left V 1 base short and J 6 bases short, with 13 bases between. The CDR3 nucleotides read TGTGCCAGCAGTTTATACGGTTATCGGTCCGAGCAGTACTTC. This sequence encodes CASSLYGYRSEQYF.

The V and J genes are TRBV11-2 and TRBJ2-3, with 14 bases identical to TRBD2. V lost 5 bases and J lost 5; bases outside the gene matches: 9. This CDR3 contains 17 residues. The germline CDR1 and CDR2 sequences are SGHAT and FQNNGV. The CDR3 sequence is CASSQGLAGAYGDTQYF. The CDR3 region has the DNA TGTGCCAGCAGCCAGGGACTAGCGGGGGCCTACGGAGATACGCAGTATTTT.

The CDR3 DNA reads TGTGCCAGCAGACGGACAGGGGGCACTGAAGCTTTCTTT. Protein product: CASRRTGGTEAFF. The chain employs TRBV27 and TRBJ1-1; TRBD1 matches at 10 bases. The germline CDR1 and CDR2 sequences are MNHEY and SMNVEV (reference sequence). The CDR3 length is 13 residues. Losses at the gene ends were 6 bases for V and 4 bases for J; bases not matched to a gene: 2.

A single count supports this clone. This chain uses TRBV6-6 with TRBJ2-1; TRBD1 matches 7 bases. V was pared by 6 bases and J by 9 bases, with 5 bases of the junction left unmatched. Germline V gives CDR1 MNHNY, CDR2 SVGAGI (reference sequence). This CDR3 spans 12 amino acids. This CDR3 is CASSEGAGEQFF. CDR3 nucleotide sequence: TGTGCCAGCAGCGAGGGGGCTGGTGAGCAGTTCTTC.

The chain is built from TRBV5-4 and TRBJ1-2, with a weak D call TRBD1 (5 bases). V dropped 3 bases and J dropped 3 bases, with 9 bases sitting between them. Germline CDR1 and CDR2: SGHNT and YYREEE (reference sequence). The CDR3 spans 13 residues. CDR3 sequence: CASSSPGYYGYTF. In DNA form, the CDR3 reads TGTGCCAGCAGCTCCCCAGGGTACTATGGCTACACCTTC. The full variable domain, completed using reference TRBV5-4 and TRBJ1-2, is ETGVTQSPTHLIKTRGQQVTLRCSSQSGHNTVSWYQQALGQGPQFIFQYYREEENGRGNFPPRFSGLQFPNYSSELNVNALELDDSALYLCASSSPGYYGYTFGSGTRLTVV.

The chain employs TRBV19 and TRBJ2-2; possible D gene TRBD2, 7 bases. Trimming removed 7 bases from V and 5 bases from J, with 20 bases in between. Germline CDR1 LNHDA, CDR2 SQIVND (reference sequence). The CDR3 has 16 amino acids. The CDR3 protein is CASIPGGGRGTGELFF. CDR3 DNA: TGTGCCAGTATCCCCGGAGGGGGGCGGGGGACCGGGGAGCTGTTTTTT.

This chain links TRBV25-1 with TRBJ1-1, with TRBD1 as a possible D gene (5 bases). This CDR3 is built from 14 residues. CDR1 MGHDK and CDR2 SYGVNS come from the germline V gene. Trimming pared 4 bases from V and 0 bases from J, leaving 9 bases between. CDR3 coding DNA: TGTGCCAGCAGTGGGAGGGGATTGAACACTGAAGCTTTCTTT. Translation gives CASSGRGLNTEAFF.

The CDR3 nucleotides read TGTGCCAGCAGTGAGACCCACAGGGTTGGAGGCTACACCTTC. It is translated as CASSETHRVGGYTF. The chain carries TRBV2 and TRBJ1-2; a weak D match, TRBD1 (6 bases). The germline V gene encodes CDR1 SNHLY and CDR2 FYNNEI. V lost 3 bases to trimming and J lost 8 bases, with 16 bases between them. There are 14 residues in the CDR3.

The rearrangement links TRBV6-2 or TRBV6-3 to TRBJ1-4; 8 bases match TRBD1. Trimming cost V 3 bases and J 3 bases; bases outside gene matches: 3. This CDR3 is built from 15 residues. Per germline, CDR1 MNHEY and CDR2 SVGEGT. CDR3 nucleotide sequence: TGTGCCAGCAGTTATGACAGGGGTGCTAATGAAAAACTGTTTTTT. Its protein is CASSYDRGANEKLFF.

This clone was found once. CDR3: CAWAQGGMETQYF. CDR3 DNA: TGTGCCTGGGCCCAGGGAGGGATGGAGACCCAGTACTTC. The rearrangement joins TRBV30 to TRBJ2-5; 7 bases are a match to TRBD2. The CDR3 extends over 13 amino acids. V dropped 5 bases and J dropped 5; count of bases not matched to a gene: 8. Germline values: CDR1 GTSNPN, CDR2 SVGIG (reference sequence).

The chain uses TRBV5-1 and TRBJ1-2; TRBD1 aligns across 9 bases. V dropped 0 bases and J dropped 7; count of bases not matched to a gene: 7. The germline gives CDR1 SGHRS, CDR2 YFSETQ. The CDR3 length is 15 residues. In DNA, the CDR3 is TGCGCCAGCAGCTTGGAGGCCGGGACAGGGAGTGGCTACACCTTC. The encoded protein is CASSLEAGTGSGYTF.